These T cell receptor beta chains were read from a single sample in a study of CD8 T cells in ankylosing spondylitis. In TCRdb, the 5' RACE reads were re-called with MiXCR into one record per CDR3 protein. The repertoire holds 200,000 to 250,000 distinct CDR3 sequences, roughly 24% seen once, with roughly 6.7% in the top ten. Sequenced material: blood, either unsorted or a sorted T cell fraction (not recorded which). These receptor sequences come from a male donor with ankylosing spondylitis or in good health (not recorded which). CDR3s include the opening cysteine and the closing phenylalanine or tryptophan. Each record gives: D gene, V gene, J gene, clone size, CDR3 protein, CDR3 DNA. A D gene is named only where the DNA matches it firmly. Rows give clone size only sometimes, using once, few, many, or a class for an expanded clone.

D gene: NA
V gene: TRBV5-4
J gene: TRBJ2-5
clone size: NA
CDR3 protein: CASSFDGRETQYF
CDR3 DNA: TGTGCCAGCAGCTTTGACGGCCGGGAGACCCAGTACTTC

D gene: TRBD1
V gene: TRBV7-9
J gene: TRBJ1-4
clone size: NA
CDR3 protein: CASSLGQGEMREKLFF
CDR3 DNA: TGTGCCAGCAGCTTGGGACAGGGAGAGATGCGAGAAAAACTGTTTTTT

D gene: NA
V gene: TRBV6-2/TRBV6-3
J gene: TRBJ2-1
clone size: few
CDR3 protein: CASSYSDYASSYNEQFF
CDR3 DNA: TGTGCCAGCAGTTACTCCGACTACGCTAGCTCCTACAATGAGCAGTTCTTC

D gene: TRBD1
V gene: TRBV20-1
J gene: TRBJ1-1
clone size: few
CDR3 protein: CSAGGQGYTEAFF
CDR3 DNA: TGCAGTGCTGGGGGACAGGGGTACACTGAAGCTTTCTTT

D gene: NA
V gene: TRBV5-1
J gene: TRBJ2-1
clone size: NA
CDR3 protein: CASSLSSASSYNEQFF
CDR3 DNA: TGCGCCAGCAGCTTATCTAGCGCGAGCTCCTACAATGAGCAGTTCTTC

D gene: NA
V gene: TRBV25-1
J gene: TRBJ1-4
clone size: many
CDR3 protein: CASRSGAGSNEKLFF
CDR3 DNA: TGTGCCAGCAGGTCGGGGGCAGGCTCTAATGAAAAACTGTTTTTT

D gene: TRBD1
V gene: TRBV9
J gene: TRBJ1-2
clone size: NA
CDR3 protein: CASSVKGQGGNYGYTF
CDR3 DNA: TGTGCCAGCAGCGTAAAGGGACAGGGAGGGAACTATGGCTACACCTTC

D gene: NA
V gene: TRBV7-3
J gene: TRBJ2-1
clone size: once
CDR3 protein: CASSLTGTGGEEQFF
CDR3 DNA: TGTGCCAGCAGCTTAACCGGGACTGGAGGGGAGGAGCAGTTCTTC

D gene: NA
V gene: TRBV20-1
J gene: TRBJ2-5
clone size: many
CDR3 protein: CSAYPLGDNQETQYF
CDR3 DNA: TGCAGTGCATACCCCTTAGGAGACAACCAAGAGACCCAGTACTTC

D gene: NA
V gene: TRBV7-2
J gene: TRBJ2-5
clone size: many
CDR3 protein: CASSWGETQYF
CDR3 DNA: TGTGCCAGCAGCTGGGGAGAGACCCAGTACTTC

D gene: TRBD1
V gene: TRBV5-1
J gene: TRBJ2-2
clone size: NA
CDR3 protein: CASSSDRGWDTGELFF
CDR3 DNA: TGCGCCAGCAGCAGCGACAGGGGTTGGGACACCGGGGAGCTGTTTTTT

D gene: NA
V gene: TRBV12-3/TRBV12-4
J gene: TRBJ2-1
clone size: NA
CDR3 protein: CASSLVNHEQFF
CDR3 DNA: TGTGCCAGCAGTTTAGTTAATCATGAGCAGTTCTTC

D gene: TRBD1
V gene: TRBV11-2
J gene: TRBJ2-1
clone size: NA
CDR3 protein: CASSLDPPQGARGEQFF
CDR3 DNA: TGTGCCAGCAGCTTAGACCCCCCGCAGGGGGCACGAGGGGAGCAGTTCTTC

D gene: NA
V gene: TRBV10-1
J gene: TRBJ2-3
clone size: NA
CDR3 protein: CASSESYRVGKTDTQYF
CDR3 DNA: TGCGCCAGCAGTGAGTCTTACAGGGTAGGAAAGACAGATACGCAGTATTTT

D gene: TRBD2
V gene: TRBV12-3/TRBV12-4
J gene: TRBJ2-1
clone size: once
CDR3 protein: CASSRTSGSVNEQFF
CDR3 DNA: TGTGCCAGCAGTCGGACTAGCGGGAGTGTCAATGAGCAGTTCTTC

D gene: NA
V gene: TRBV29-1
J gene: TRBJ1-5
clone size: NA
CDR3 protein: CSASDSNQPQHF
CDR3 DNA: TGCAGCGCCAGCGATAGCAATCAGCCCCAGCATTTT

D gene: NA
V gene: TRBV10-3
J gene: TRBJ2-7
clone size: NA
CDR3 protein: CAISETASYEQYF
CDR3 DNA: TGTGCCATCAGTGAGACTGCCTCCTACGAGCAGTACTTC

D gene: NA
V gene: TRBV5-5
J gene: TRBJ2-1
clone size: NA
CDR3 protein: CASSELVRNSYNEQFF
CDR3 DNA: TGTGCCAGCAGCGAGCTAGTGAGGAATTCCTACAATGAGCAGTTCTTC

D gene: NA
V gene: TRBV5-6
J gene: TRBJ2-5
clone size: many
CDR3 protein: CASSLTQLRDWRDPAETQYF
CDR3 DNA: TGTGCCAGCAGCTTGACTCAGCTCCGAGACTGGAGGGACCCAGCGGAGACCCAGTACTTC

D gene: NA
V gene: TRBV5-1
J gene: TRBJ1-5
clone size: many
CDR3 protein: CASSLEGGRNQPQHF
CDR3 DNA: TGCGCCAGCAGCTTGGAGGGGGGCCGCAATCAGCCCCAGCATTTT

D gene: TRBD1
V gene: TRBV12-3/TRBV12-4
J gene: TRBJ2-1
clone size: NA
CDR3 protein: CASSYSGTGSREQFF
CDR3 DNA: TGTGCCAGCAGTTATTCAGGGACAGGGTCCAGGGAGCAGTTCTTC

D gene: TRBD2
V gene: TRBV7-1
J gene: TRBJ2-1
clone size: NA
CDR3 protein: CASSSTHGLAGEIRGLYNEQFF
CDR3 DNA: TGTGCCAGCAGCTCCACCCACGGACTAGCGGGAGAGATACGAGGACTCTACAATGAGCAGTTCTTC

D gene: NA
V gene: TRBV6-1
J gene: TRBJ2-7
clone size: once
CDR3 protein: CASRRGAPYEQYF
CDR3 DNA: TGTGCCAGCAGACGGGGGGCGCCCTACGAGCAGTACTTC

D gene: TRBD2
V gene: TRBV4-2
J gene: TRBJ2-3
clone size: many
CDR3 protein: CASSQGTSEDTQYF
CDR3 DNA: TGTGCCAGCAGCCAAGGTACTAGCGAAGATACGCAGTATTTT

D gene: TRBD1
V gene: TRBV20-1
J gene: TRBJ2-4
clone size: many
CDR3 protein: CSATAGQGGNIQYF
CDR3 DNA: TGCAGTGCTACCGCTGGACAGGGGGGAAACATTCAGTACTTC